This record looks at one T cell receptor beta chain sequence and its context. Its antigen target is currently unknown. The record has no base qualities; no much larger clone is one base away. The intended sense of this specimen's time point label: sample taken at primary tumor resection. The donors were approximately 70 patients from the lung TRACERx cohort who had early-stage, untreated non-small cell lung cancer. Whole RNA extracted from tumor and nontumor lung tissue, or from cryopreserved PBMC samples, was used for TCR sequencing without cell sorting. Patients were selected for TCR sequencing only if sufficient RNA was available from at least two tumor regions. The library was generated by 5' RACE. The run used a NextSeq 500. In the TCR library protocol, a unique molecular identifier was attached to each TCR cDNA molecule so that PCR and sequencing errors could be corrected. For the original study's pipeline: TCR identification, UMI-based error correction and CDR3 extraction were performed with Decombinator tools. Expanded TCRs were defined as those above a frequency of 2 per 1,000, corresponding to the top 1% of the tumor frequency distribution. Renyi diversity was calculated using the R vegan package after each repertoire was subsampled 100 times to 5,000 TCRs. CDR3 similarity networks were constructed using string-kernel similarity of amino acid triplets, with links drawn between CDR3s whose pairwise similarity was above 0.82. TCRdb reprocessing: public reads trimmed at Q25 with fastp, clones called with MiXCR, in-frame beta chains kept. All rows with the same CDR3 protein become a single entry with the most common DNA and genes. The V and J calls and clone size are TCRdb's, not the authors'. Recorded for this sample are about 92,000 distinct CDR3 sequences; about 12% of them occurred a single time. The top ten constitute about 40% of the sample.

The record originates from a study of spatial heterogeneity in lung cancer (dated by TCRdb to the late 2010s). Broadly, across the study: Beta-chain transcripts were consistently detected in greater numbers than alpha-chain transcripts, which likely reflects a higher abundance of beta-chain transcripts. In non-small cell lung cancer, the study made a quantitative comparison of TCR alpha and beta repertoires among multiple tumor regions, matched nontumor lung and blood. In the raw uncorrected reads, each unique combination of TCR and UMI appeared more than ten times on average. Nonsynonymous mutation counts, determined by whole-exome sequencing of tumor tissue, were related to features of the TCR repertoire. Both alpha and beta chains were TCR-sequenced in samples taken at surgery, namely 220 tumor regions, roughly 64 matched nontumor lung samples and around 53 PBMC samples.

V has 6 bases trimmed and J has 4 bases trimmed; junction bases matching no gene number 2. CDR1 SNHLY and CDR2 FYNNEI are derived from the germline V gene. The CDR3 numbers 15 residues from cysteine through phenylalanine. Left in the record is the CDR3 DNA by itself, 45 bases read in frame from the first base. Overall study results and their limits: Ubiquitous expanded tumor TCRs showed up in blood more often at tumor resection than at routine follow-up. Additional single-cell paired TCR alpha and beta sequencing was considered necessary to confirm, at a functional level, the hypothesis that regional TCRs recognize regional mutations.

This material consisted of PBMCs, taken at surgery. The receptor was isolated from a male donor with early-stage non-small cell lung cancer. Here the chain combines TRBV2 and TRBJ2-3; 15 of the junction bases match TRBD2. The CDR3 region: CASSGLAGGPDTQYF. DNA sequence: TGTGCCAGCAGCGGACTAGCGGGGGGGCCAGATACGCAGTATTTT.